This T cell receptor (beta chain) was observed in a study of blood T cells in healthy people across ages. Using a J-beta primer mix together with a sample-barcoded 5' primer, a second PCR was run for about 6 to 12 cycles. A template-switch adaptor that had 12 random nucleotides put a tag on each cDNA molecule. TCRdb redid the calling of the 5' RACE reads with MiXCR, one entry per CDR3 protein. The sample has approximately 800,000 distinct CDR3 sequences, approximately 35% seen once. V was pared by 6 bases and J by 7 bases, with 2 bases of the junction left unmatched. This CDR3 has 14 residues. The study's findings and limits: Percentage of naive T cells showed a strong correlation with TCR beta diversity. Diversity figures derived from one million T cells were judged to underestimate the true value.

This clonotype turned up a few times. Its cognate antigen is unknown. Source material: blood. The source is a man between 18 and 29 years old in good health. The genes are TRBV12-3 or TRBV12-4 and TRBJ2-1; 14 positions agree with TRBD2. The CDR3 loop is CASRGTSGGNEQFF. The CDR3, as DNA: TGTGCCAGCAGAGGGACTAGCGGGGGTAATGAGCAGTTCTTC.